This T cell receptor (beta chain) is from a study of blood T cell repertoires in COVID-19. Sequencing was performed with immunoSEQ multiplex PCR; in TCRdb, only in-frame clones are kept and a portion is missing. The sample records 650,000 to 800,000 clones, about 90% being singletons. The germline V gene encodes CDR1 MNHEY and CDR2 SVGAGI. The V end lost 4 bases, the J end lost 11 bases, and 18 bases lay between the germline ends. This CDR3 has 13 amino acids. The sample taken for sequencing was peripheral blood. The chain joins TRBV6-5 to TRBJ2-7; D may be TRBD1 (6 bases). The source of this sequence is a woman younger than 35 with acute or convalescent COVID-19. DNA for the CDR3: TGTGCCAGCAGTTTAGGGGGATCCTTGCCAGAGTACTTC. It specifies CASSLGGSLPEYF.